A selection of T cell receptor beta chains follows, all from one sample in a study of identical twins. TCRdb called the 5' RACE reads again in MiXCR, with one record for every CDR3 protein. The sample carries approximately 490,000 distinct CDR3 sequences, approximately 20% recorded once. The same sample was also used in a study of yellow fever vaccine responses in identical twins.

Sequencing input: CD4+ T cells sorted from blood. These receptors were taken from a young woman in good health. CDR3s include the opening cysteine and the closing phenylalanine or tryptophan. A D gene is named only where the DNA matches it firmly. A clone size is listed for some rows: how often the clone was seen (once, few, many), or a class if it is expanded.

>NA|NA|TRBJ1-2|TRBV10-3
CAISESAYGYTF
TGTGCCATCAGTGAGTCGGCCTATGGCTACACCTTC
>NA|TRBD2|TRBJ2-1|TRBV20-1
CSAPGLAANNEQFF
TGCAGTGCCCCGGGACTAGCGGCCAACAATGAGCAGTTCTTC
>NA|TRBD1|TRBJ1-6|TRBV20-1
CSASTGAGGNNSPLHF
TGCAGTGCTTCCACAGGGGCTGGCGGCAATAATTCACCCCTCCACTTT
>once|NA|TRBJ1-4|TRBV7-9
CASSYRELGEKLFF
TGTGCCAGCAGCTACAGGGAATTGGGTGAAAAACTGTTTTTT
>few|TRBD2|TRBJ2-7|TRBV12-3/TRBV12-4
CASSWTSGSQYEQYF
TGTGCCAGCAGCTGGACTAGCGGGAGTCAGTACGAGCAGTACTTC
>NA|NA|TRBJ2-3|TRBV10-3
CAIGESGSRDTQYF
TGTGCCATCGGGGAGAGTGGAAGCAGGGATACGCAGTATTTT
>few|TRBD1|TRBJ1-1|TRBV6-1
CASRTGQIINTEAFF
TGTGCCAGCAGGACGGGACAGATCATCAACACTGAAGCTTTCTTT
>few|TRBD1|TRBJ2-2|TRBV28
CASSPRPGQGRGTGELFF
TGTGCCAGCAGCCCACGACCGGGACAGGGGAGGGGCACCGGGGAGCTGTTTTTT
>few|NA|TRBJ1-4|TRBV6-5
CASSSEGGINEKLFF
TGTGCCAGCAGTTCAGAAGGGGGAATAAATGAAAAACTGTTTTTT
>few|NA|TRBJ1-4|TRBV3-1
CASSHGRRATNEKLFF
TGTGCCAGCAGCCACGGGAGGCGTGCAACTAATGAAAAACTGTTTTTT
>few|TRBD2|TRBJ2-3|TRBV7-6
CASSLRGGSDTQYF
TGTGCCAGCAGCTTACGGGGGGGCTCAGATACGCAGTATTTT
>NA|TRBD2|TRBJ2-1|TRBV4-1
CASSQGLAGGVSEQFF
TGCGCCAGCAGCCAGGGACTAGCGGGAGGAGTAAGTGAGCAGTTCTTC
>NA|NA|TRBJ2-2|TRBV6-1
CASSEGYFSDTGELFF
TGTGCCAGCAGTGAAGGGTATTTTTCGGACACCGGGGAGCTGTTTTTT
>few|NA|TRBJ2-7|TRBV11-2
CASSFSTGRYEQYF
TGTGCCAGCAGCTTTTCGACAGGGAGGTACGAGCAGTACTTC
>NA|NA|TRBJ2-7|TRBV7-2
CASSYGFSGLTYEQYF
TGTGCCAGCAGCTACGGGTTTAGCGGCCTAACCTACGAGCAGTACTTC
>few|NA|TRBJ2-1|TRBV24-1
CATSDPTRGGSSYNEQFF
TGTGCCACCAGTGACCCCACCCGAGGGGGAAGCTCCTACAATGAGCAGTTCTTC
>NA|NA|TRBJ2-3|TRBV7-6
CASSSSGGAVLTDTQYF
TGTGCCAGCAGCTCCTCTGGGGGGGCCGTCCTCACAGATACGCAGTATTTT
>NA|NA|TRBJ2-2|TRBV12-3/TRBV12-4
CASSLGRGLNTGELFF
TGTGCCAGCAGTTTAGGGCGGGGCTTGAACACCGGGGAGCTGTTTTTT